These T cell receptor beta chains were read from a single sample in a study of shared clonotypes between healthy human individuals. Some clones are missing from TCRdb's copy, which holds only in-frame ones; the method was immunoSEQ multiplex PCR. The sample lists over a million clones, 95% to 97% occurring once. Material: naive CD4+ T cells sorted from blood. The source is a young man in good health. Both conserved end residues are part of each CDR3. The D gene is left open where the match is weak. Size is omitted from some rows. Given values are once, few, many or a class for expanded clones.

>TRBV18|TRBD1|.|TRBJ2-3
CASSPKTTGEGVTQYF
TGTGCCAGCTCACCAAAGACGACAGGGGAAGGAGTCACGCAGTATTTT
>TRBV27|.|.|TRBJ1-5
CASSLIGEENQPQHF
TGTGCCAGCAGTTTAATAGGGGAGGAGAATCAGCCCCAGCATTTT
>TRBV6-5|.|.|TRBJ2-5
CASSSRARQETQYF
TGTGCCAGCAGTTCACGGGCTAGACAAGAGACCCAGTACTTC
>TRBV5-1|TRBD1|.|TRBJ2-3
CASSAGQGTSDTQYF
TGCGCCAGCAGCGCGGGACAGGGGACATCGGATACGCAGTATTTT
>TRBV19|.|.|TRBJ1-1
CASGTPPTTMNTEAFF
TGTGCCAGCGGCACCCCCCCAACTACTATGAACACTGAAGCTTTCTTT
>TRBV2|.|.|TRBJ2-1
CASSLTGPPGGEQFF
TGTGCCAGCAGCTTAACGGGACCTCCCGGCGGTGAGCAGTTCTTC
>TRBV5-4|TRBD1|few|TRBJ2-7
CASSLPGQGSYEQYF
TGTGCCAGCAGCTTACCGGGACAGGGATCCTACGAGCAGTACTTC
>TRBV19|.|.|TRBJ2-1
CASRTSGFQDEQFF
TGTGCCAGCAGAACTAGTGGGTTCCAGGATGAGCAGTTCTTC
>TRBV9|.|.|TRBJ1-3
CASGGLSGNTIYF
TGTGCCAGCGGCGGGCTCTCTGGAAACACCATATATTTT
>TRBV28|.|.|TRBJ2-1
CASSSLLVSAYNEQFF
TGTGCCAGCAGTTCTTTACTAGTGTCGGCCTACAATGAGCAGTTCTTC
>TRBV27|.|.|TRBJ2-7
CASSFLGRQAEQYF
TGTGCCAGCAGTTTCCTTGGGAGGCAGGCTGAGCAGTACTTC
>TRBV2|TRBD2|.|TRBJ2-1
CASSEEISGYYNEQFF
TGTGCCAGCAGTGAAGAGATTAGCGGGTACTACAATGAGCAGTTCTTC
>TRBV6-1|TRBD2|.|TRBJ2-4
CASKSGLADKNIQYF
TGTGCCAGCAAAAGTGGACTAGCGGACAAAAACATTCAGTACTTC
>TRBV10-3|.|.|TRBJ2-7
CAISAREGSYEQYF
TGTGCCATCAGTGCCAGGGAAGGCTCCTACGAGCAGTACTTC
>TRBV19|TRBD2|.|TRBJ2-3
CASRLVAGYGDTQYF
TGTGCCAGTAGGTTGGTAGCGGGATATGGAGATACGCAGTATTTT
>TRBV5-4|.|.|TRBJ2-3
CASSEDFDTQYF
TGTGCCAGCAGCGAGGACTTCGATACGCAGTATTTT
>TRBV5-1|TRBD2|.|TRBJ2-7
CASSRQGSGYYEQYF
TGCGCCAGCAGCAGGCAGGGTAGCGGGTACTACGAGCAGTACTTC
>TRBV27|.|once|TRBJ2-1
CASTLRTGGDYNEQFF
TGTGCCAGCACCCTAAGGACAGGCGGGGACTACAATGAGCAGTTCTTC
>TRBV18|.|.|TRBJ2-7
CASSPSVSALKTYEQYF
TGTGCCAGCTCACCCTCGGTTAGCGCACTTAAGACCTACGAGCAGTACTTC
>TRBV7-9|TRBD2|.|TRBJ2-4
CASSSRGRGSENIQYF
TGTGCCAGCAGTTCTAGAGGGAGGGGTTCGGAAAACATTCAGTACTTC
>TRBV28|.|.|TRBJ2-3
CASSPEPALRTDTQYF
TGTGCCAGCAGCCCGGAACCGGCCCTACGCACAGATACGCAGTATTTT
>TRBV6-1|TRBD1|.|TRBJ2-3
CASSLDRVASDTQYF
TGTGCCAGCAGTCTGGACAGGGTTGCTTCAGATACGCAGTATTTT
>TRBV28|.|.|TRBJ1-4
CASSFPGPATNEKLFF
TGTGCCAGCAGTTTCCCGGGACCCGCAACTAATGAAAAACTGTTTTTT
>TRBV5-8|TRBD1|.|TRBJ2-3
CASSLNRGSVTDTQYF
TGTGCCAGCAGTTTGAACAGGGGCTCCGTCACAGATACGCAGTATTTT
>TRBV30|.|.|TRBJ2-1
CAWSPLGGSSYNEQFF
TGTGCCTGGAGTCCCCTTGGCGGCAGCTCCTACAATGAGCAGTTCTTC
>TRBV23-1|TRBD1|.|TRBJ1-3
CASGTGGKGSGNTIYF
TGCGCCAGCGGGACAGGGGGCAAAGGATCTGGAAACACCATATATTTT
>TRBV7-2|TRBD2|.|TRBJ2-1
CATDLAGGPSEQFF
TGTGCCACGGACCTAGCGGGAGGGCCAAGTGAGCAGTTCTTC
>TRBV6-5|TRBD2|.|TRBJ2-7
CASAISGASYEQYF
TGTGCCAGCGCCATTAGCGGGGCCTCCTACGAGCAGTACTTC
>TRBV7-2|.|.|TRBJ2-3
CASSQGDTQYF
TGTGCCAGCAGCCAAGGGGATACGCAGTATTTT
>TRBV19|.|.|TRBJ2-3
CASQGAHTQYF
TGTGCCAGCCAAGGGGCACATACGCAGTATTTT
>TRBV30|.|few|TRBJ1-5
CAWSVGYQPQHF
TGTGCCTGGAGTGTGGGTTATCAGCCCCAGCATTTT
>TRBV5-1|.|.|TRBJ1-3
CASSLTGTSGNTIYF
TGCGCCAGCAGCTTGACAGGCACCTCTGGAAACACCATATATTTT
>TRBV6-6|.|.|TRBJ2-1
CASMGGSSYNEQFF
TGTGCCAGCATGGGCGGAAGCTCCTACAATGAGCAGTTCTTC